Listed here are 11 T cell receptor beta chains from one sample, sequenced in a study of graft-versus-host responses after intestinal transplantation. Sequencing used immunoSEQ multiplex PCR; TCRdb keeps in-frame clones, though not all of them. The table lists roughly 40,000 clones, 91% of them singletons, with over 2% in the top ten. Sequencing was performed on PBMCs, taken 300 to 330 days after intestinal transplant. Receptors were obtained from a human patient who received an intestinal transplant, so some T cells may come from the graft donor.

Comment on this clone: Its ends do not fully match the called genes, so a read error is possible. The chain combines TRBV14 with TRBJ1-3, with D unclear. The length of the CDR3 is 14 residues. CDR1 and CDR2 from the germline V gene are SGHDN and FVKESK. The CDR3 nucleotides are TGTGCCAGCCGCCAGGAGTGGACTGGAAACACCATATATTTT. It is translated as CASRQEWTGNTIYF.

This chain uses TRBV6-6 with TRBJ2-7; TRBD2 is a possible D gene (5 bases). The CDR3 has 15 residues. Germline CDR1 is MNHNY and CDR2 is SVGAGI (reference sequence). V lost 2 bases to trimming and J lost 2 bases, with 13 bases between them. As DNA, the CDR3 is TGTGCCAGCAGTTACCCCAAAGGGAGTGCCTACGAGCAGTACTTC. It is translated as CASSYPKGSAYEQYF.

The chain joins TRBV4-1 to TRBJ2-1; TRBD2 might be the D (6 bases). The ends were cut back, 0 bases at V and 11 bases at J, with 14 bases in the middle. Per germline, CDR1 MGHRA and CDR2 YSYEKL. This CDR3 comprises 14 residues. The CDR3 nucleotides read TGCGCCAGCAGCCAAGATAGGCAGGCGGGAAAGCAGTTCTTC. It yields the protein CASSQDRQAGKQFF.

V is TRBV6-6 and J is TRBJ1-1, with D maybe TRBD1 (5 bases). The V gene's germline CDR1 is MNHNY and CDR2 SVGAGI (reference sequence). The germline V and J ends were trimmed by 4 bases and 12 bases, with 15 bases remaining between them. This CDR3 has 12 residues. The CDR3 region is CASSSDIPGTFF. In DNA, the CDR3 is TGTGCCAGCAGTTCGGACATCCCGGGAACTTTCTTT.

The genes are TRBV5-1 and TRBJ2-1; no clear D. V lost 6 bases, J lost 0 bases, and 7 bases lay in between. From germline, CDR1 is SGHRS and CDR2 YFSETQ. The CDR3 length is 13 residues. The CDR3 nucleotides are TGCGCCAGCAACGAGAGCTCCTACAATGAGCAGTTCTTC. Residues: CASNESSYNEQFF.

The V call is TRBV5-4, the J call TRBJ2-3; 12 nucleotides line up with TRBD2. The CDR3 has 17 amino acids. Germline trimming cut 6 bases from V and 2 bases from J; bases unmatched to any gene: 10. Germline CDR1 reads SGHNT; CDR2 reads YYREEE (reference sequence). The CDR3 DNA reads TGTGCCAGCAACCGACCCACTAGCGGGGGGATCACAGATACGCAGTATTTT. Its protein is CASNRPTSGGITDTQYF.

Concerning this clone: An end of the junction differs from the germline gene, which may be a read error. This rearrangement joins TRBV18 to TRBJ2-7; D tentatively reads TRBD1 or TRBD2 (5 bases each). The CDR3 has 15 residues. CDR1 KGHSH and CDR2 LQKENI come from the germline V gene. The CDR3 DNA reads as TGTGCCAGCTCTTTCCAGAACCATGCAAGGGACGATCAGTACTTC. Its protein product is CASSFQNHARDDQYF. Together with reference TRBV18 and TRBJ2-7, the CDR3 gives the full variable domain: NAGVMQNPRHLVRRRGQEARLRCSPMKGHSHVYWYRQLPEEGLKFMVYLQKENIIDESGMPKERFSAEFPKEGPSILRIQQVVRGDSAAYFCASSFQNHARDDQYFGPGTRLTVT.

This clone was found once. The V and J genes are TRBV2 and TRBJ1-2, with a tentative D call TRBD1 (6 bases). V gave up 4 bases and J gave up 3 bases, with 6 bases separating them. CDR3 length: 12 amino acids. CDR1 is SNHLY, CDR2 FYNNEI, per germline. The CDR3 DNA reads as TGTGCCAGCAGTGGACAGGACTATGGCTACACCTTC. This encodes CASSGQDYGYTF.

As concerns this clone: The junction differs from germline at one of its ends, possibly a read error. Other DNA sequences from this sample encode an identical CDR3 as well. The J gene is TRBJ2-5, the V gene TRBV7-7; a weak D match, TRBD1 (6 bases). Germline V gene sequence: CDR1 SSHAT, CDR2 FNYEAQ (reference sequence). The CDR3 is 15 residues long. CDR3: CASSLAYRGKETQYF. CDR3 nucleotides: TGTGCTAGCAGCTTAGCATATAGGGGGAAAGAGACCCAATACTTC.

The chain couples TRBV28 to TRBJ2-4, with a weak D call TRBD2 (6 bases). The germline CDR1 and CDR2 sequences are MDHEN and SYDVKM. The germline V and J ends were trimmed by 7 bases and 0 bases, with 13 bases remaining between them. The CDR3 is 15 amino acids. Written as DNA, the CDR3 is TGTGCCAGCACCCGTGGGGGACTAGCCAAAAACATTCAGTACTTC. Its protein is CASTRGGLAKNIQYF.

The chain combines TRBV5-1 with TRBJ1-5, with a tentative D call TRBD1 (6 bases). Germline loops: CDR1 SGHRS, CDR2 YFSETQ. Deletions cut 3 bases from V and 7 bases from J, with 14 bases between. The CDR3 covers 14 residues. The CDR3 region is CASSWVGGGQPQHF. The CDR3 DNA reads TGCGCCAGCAGCTGGGTGGGGGGGGGCCAGCCCCAGCATTTT.